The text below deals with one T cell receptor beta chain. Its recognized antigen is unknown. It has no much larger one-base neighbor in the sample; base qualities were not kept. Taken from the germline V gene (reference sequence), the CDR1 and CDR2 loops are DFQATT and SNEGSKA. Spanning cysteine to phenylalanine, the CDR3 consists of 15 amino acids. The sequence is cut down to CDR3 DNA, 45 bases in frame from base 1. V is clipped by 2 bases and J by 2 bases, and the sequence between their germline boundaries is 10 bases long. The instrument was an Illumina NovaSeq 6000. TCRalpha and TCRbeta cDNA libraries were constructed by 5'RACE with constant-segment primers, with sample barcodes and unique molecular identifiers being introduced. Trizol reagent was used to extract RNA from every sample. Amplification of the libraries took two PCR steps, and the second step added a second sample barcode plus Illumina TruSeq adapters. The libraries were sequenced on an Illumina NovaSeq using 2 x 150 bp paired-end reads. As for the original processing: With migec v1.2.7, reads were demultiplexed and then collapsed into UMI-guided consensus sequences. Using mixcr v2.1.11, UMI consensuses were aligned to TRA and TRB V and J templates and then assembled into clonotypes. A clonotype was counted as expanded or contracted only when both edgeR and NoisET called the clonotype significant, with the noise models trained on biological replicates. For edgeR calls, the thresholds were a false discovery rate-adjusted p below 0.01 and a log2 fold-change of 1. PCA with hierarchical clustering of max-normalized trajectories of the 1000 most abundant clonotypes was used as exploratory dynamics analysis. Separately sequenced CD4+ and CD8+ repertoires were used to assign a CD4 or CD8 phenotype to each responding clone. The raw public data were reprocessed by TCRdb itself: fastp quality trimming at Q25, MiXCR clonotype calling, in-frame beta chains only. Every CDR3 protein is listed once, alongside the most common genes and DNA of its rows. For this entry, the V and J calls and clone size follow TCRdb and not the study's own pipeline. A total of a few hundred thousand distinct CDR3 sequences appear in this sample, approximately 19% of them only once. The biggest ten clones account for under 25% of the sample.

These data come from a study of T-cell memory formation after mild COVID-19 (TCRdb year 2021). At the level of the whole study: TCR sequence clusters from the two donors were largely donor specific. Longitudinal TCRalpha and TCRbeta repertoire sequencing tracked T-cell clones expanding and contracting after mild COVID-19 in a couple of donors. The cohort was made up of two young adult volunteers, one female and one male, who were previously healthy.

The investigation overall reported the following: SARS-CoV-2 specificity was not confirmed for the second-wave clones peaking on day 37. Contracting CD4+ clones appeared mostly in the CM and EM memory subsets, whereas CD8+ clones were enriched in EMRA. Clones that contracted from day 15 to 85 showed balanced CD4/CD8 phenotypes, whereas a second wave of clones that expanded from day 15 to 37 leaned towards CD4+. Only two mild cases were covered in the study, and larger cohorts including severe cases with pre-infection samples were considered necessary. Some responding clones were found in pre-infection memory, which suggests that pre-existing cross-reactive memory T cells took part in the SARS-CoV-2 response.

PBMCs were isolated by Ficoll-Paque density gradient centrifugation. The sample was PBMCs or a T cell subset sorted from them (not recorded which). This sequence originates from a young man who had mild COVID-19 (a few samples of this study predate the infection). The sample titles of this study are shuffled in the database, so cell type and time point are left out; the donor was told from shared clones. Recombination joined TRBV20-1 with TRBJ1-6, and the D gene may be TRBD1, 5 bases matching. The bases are TGCAGTGCTAGACGGCCGGGGGCCTATAATTCACCCCTCCACTTT. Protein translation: CSARRPGAYNSPLHF.